Presented here are 16 T cell receptor beta chains from one specimen sequenced in a study of T cells in localized non-small cell lung cancer. Generated by immunoSEQ multiplex PCR, the TCRdb table keeps only in-frame clones and is missing some. The data hold approximately 31,000 clones, with roughly nine tenths observed a single time. Specimen: peripheral blood, collected before any cancer treatment. Receptors originate from a female donor at least 60 years old with stage I lung adenocarcinoma.

The J gene is TRBJ2-2, the V gene TRBV28; the match to TRBD2 covers 10 bases. The CDR3 extends over 17 amino acids. Trimming at V came to 1 base and at J to 1 base, leaving 3 bases not matched to a gene. CDR1 MDHEN and CDR2 SYDVKM come from the germline V gene. The CDR3: CASSLLGTSENTGELFF. The CDR3 DNA follows: TGTGCCAGCAGTTTATTAGGGACTAGCGAGAACACCGGGGAGCTGTTTTTT.

The chain joins TRBV4-3 to TRBJ2-1; the D gene is possibly TRBD1 (5 bases). V lost 4 bases, J lost 0 bases, and 10 bases lay in between. The germline gives CDR1 LGHNA, CDR2 YSLEER. The CDR3 spans 15 residues. CDR3 sequence (DNA): TGCGCCAGCAGCCGCCAGGGTAGCTCCTACAATGAGCAGTTCTTC. Protein sequence: CASSRQGSSYNEQFF.

The V and J genes are TRBV2 and TRBJ2-7; 9 nucleotides agree with TRBD2. The CDR3 extends over 15 amino acids. CDR1 and CDR2 from the germline V gene are SNHLY and FYNNEI. The J segment lost 6 bases and the V segment lost 3 bases, leaving 9 bases of the junction unmatched. The CDR3 DNA reads TGTGCCAGCAGTGATTCTGCGGGAGGGCCGGTCGAGCAGTACTTC. It yields the protein CASSDSAGGPVEQYF.

The chain combines TRBV2 with TRBJ1-2, with a weak D call TRBD1 (6 bases). CDR3 length: 15 residues. With 2 bases removed from V and 3 bases from J, the gap between germline ends came to 13 bases. Germline CDR1 reads SNHLY; CDR2 reads FYNNEI. This CDR3 is CASSERQGTHYGYTF. The CDR3 DNA is TGTGCCAGCAGTGAACGCCAGGGGACCCACTATGGCTACACCTTC.

The chain employs TRBV5-4 and TRBJ2-7, with D maybe TRBD1 (6 bases). There are 14 residues in the CDR3. CDR1 is SGHNT, CDR2 YYREEE, per germline (reference sequence). Trimming cost V 0 bases and J 6 bases, with 13 bases left between them. The CDR3 region has the DNA TGTGCCAGCAGCTTGGGACAGGCGCTTGGCGAGCAGTACTTC. Amino acid sequence: CASSLGQALGEQYF.

This clone has only a few counts. This sequence joins TRBV27 and TRBJ2-7; the match to TRBD2 covers 8 bases. Germline values: CDR1 MNHEY, CDR2 SMNVEV (reference sequence). J was trimmed by 2 bases and V by 5 bases; bases with no gene match: 11. The CDR3 sequence is 16 residues long. This CDR3 is CASSQPSGSGTYEQYF. CDR3 DNA sequence: TGTGCCAGCAGTCAACCTAGCGGGTCGGGGACCTACGAGCAGTACTTC.

The chain combines TRBV29-1 with TRBJ2-5; TRBD2 matches at 7 bases. Germline lookup yields CDR1 SQVTM and CDR2 ANQGSEA. The junction had 1 base not matched to a gene; V was cut back by 5 bases and J by 1 base. The CDR3 loop spans 12 amino acids. CDR3 in DNA: TGCAGCGTTCAGCGGGGCCAAGAGACCCAGTACTTC. Residues: CSVQRGQETQYF. Complete variable domain (other parts from reference TRBV29-1 and TRBJ2-5): SAVISQKPSRDICQRGTSLTIQCQVDSQVTMMFWYRQQPGQSLTLIATANQGSEATYESGFVIDKFPISRPNLTFSTLTVSNMSPEDSSIYLCSVQRGQETQYFGPGTRLLVL.

This rearrangement joins TRBV5-1 to TRBJ2-1, with 8 bases matching TRBD2. CDR3 length: 13 amino acids. Germline V CDR1 and CDR2: SGHRS, YFSETQ. The V segment lost 5 bases and the J segment 5 bases; nucleotides outside the gene matches: 3. The CDR3 here is CASRAGDNNEQFF. CDR3 nucleotides: TGCGCCAGCAGAGCGGGAGATAACAATGAGCAGTTCTTC.

This clone was seen only a few times. The V and J genes are TRBV6-5 and TRBJ1-1; D remains unclear. CDR3 length equals 16 residues. Trimming cost V 2 bases and J 5 bases, with 18 bases left between them. CDR1 is MNHEY and CDR2 is SVGAGI in the germline V gene. CDR3: CASSYGNNRDETEAFF. The CDR3 nucleotides read TGTGCCAGCAGTTACGGAAACAATCGTGATGAGACTGAAGCTTTCTTT.

The chain combines TRBV27 with TRBJ2-7; 9 positions agree with TRBD1. The V and J ends lost 7 bases and 4 bases, in that order; junction bases with no gene match: 2. The CDR3 totals 12 residues. Germline CDR1 is MNHEY and CDR2 is SMNVEV (reference sequence). CDR3 in DNA: TGTGCCAGCACCGACAGGGGGTACGAGCAGTACTTC. It is translated as CASTDRGYEQYF.

This chain connects TRBV7-3 to TRBJ2-5; D might be TRBD1 or TRBD2, each matching 6 bases. V was clipped by 5 bases and J by 0 bases, with 19 bases between them. Germline V gives CDR1 SGHTA, CDR2 FQGTGA. This CDR3 spans 17 amino acids. In nucleotides, the CDR3 is TGTGCCAGCAGCCCCCATGGGGGGCGGAAGTACCAAGAGACCCAGTACTTC. Protein product: CASSPHGGRKYQETQYF.

The V gene is TRBV4-3, the J gene TRBJ1-1; possibly TRBD1 for D (6 bases). This CDR3 spans 16 amino acids. The V and J ends lost 3 bases and 0 bases respectively, with 14 bases between them. CDR1 LGHNA and CDR2 YSLEER come from the germline V gene. The CDR3 nucleotides read TGCGCCAGCAGCCACCTGTTAGGGGGTTTGAACACTGAAGCTTTCTTT. It yields the protein CASSHLLGGLNTEAFF.

The rearrangement links TRBV30 to TRBJ2-5; TRBD2 matches 11 bases. This CDR3 region has 17 residues. Germline loops: CDR1 GTSNPN, CDR2 SVGIG (reference sequence). J lost 0 bases, V lost 0 bases, and 6 bases had no gene match. The CDR3 DNA reads as TGTGCCTGGAGTGTACTAGCGGGAGACCCGAACCAAGAGACCCAGTACTTC. This sequence encodes CAWSVLAGDPNQETQYF. The whole variable domain, filled in from reference TRBV30 and TRBJ2-5, reads SQTIHQWPATLVQPVGSPLSLECTVEGTSNPNLYWYRQAAGRGLQLLFYSVGIGQISSEVPQNLSASRPQDRQFILSSKKLLLSDSGFYLCAWSVLAGDPNQETQYFGPGTRLLVL.

V gene TRBV5-5 combines with J gene TRBJ2-7; D gene unclear. Germline loops: CDR1 SGHKS, CDR2 YYEKEE (reference sequence). The V end was cut by 1 base, the J end by 2 bases, with 7 bases between. The length of the CDR3 is 13 residues. CDR3 DNA sequence: TGTGCCAGCAGCTTGCTCCTTACCTACGAGCAGTACTTC. As protein: CASSLLLTYEQYF.

The V and J genes are TRBV19 and TRBJ1-2; D may be TRBD1 (6 bases). Per germline, CDR1 LNHDA and CDR2 SQIVND (reference sequence). The V gene lost 5 bases and the J gene lost 5 bases, with 12 bases spanning the gap. The CDR3 is 13 amino acids. CDR3 nucleotide sequence: TGTGCCAGTAGTTTTCAAGGACAGTATGGCTACACCTTC. Its protein is CASSFQGQYGYTF.

This chain links TRBV4-3 with TRBJ2-1, with 10 bases fitting TRBD1. The CDR3 extends over 15 amino acids. The trim removed 4 bases at V and 3 bases at J, leaving 3 bases unmatched. The germline V gene encodes CDR1 LGHNA and CDR2 YSLEER. The CDR3 region is CASSPRTGGYNEQFF. The DNA of the CDR3 is TGCGCCAGCAGCCCCAGGACAGGGGGCTACAATGAGCAGTTCTTC.